These 30 T cell receptor beta chains originate from one sample sequenced in a study of T cell changes during pregnancy in multiple sclerosis. Clones were read by immunoSEQ multiplex PCR, and TCRdb kept only the in-frame ones, dropping some. In the table there are tens of thousands of clones, about 88% of which are singletons. Sequencing used CD4+ T cells from peripheral blood mononuclear cells, obtained in the second trimester of pregnancy. The receptors shown here come from a female donor with multiple sclerosis, enrolled in a pregnancy study.

The genes are TRBV5-6 and TRBJ2-2; tentative D call: TRBD2 (6 bases). Trimming took 2 bases from V and 1 from J, leaving 12 bases between them. The CDR3 is made up of 16 amino acids. The V gene's germline CDR1 is SGHDT and CDR2 YYEEEE. CDR3: CASSLTPRGNTGELFF. CDR3 in DNA: TGTGCCAGCAGCTTAACCCCGCGGGGGAACACCGGGGAGCTGTTTTTT.

This chain connects TRBV9 to TRBJ2-7; D not certain. This CDR3 region has 14 residues. From germline, CDR1 is SGDLS and CDR2 YYNGEE. Trimming pared 3 bases from V and 7 bases from J, leaving 17 bases between. The CDR3, as DNA: TGTGCCAGCAGCGCCTACAAAGTAGCCCGAGAGCAGTACTTC. It is translated as CASSAYKVAREQYF.

The rearrangement uses TRBV19 and TRBJ2-3, with D perhaps matching TRBD2 (5 bases). The V end was cut by 6 bases, the J end by 6 bases, with 19 bases between. CDR1 is LNHDA, CDR2 SQIVND, per germline (reference sequence). This CDR3 has 15 residues. In DNA, the CDR3 is TGTGCCAGTAGCCCCCCCCGGACGAGCGGCGATACGCAGTATTTT. This gives the protein CASSPPRTSGDTQYF. Using reference TRBV19 and TRBJ2-3 for the parts outside the CDR3, the full variable domain is DGGITQSPKYLFRKEGQNVTLSCEQNLNHDAMYWYRQDPGQGLRLIYYSQIVNDFQKGDIAEGYSVSREKKESFPLTVTSAQKNPTAFYLCASSPPRTSGDTQYFGPGTRLTVL.

Here the CDR3 DNA reads TGTGCCAGCAGTGTAGGGACAGGCACAGATACGCAGTATTTT. Translation: CASSVGTGTDTQYF. The genes are TRBV2 and TRBJ2-3, with 7 bases aligning to TRBD1. The length of the CDR3 is 14 residues. Germline-derived CDR1 and CDR2 are SNHLY and FYNNEI. Losses at the gene ends were 4 bases for V and 1 base for J; bases not matched to a gene: 2.

The chain recombines TRBV5-1 with TRBJ2-5, with D possibly TRBD2 on 6 matching bases. Trimming removed 4 bases at V and 5 bases at J, with 18 bases between. This CDR3 comprises 15 residues. Per germline, CDR1 SGHRS and CDR2 YFSETQ. CDR3 sequence: CASSLGTGAWETQYF. The CDR3 region has the DNA TGCGCCAGCAGCCTTGGAACGGGAGCCTGGGAGACCCAGTACTTC.

The CDR3 sequence: CASSLPSGRSSYEQYF. CDR3 nucleotides: TGTGCCAGCAGCTTACCAAGCGGGAGGAGCTCCTACGAGCAGTACTTC. The chain recombines TRBV7-8 with TRBJ2-7, with 9 bases lining up with TRBD2. Germline V gene data show CDR1 as SGHVS and CDR2 as FQNEAQ. The V and J ends lost 2 bases and 0 bases, in that order; junction bases with no gene match: 5. The CDR3 runs 16 residues. The whole variable domain, filled in from reference TRBV7-8 and TRBJ2-7, reads GAGVSQSPRYKVAKRGQDVALRCDPISGHVSLFWYQQALGQGPEFLTYFQNEAQLDKSGLPSDRFFAERPEGSVSTLKIQRTQQEDSAVYLCASSLPSGRSSYEQYFGPGTRLTVT.

The rearrangement joins TRBV6-6 to TRBJ2-3; TRBD2 is a possible D gene (7 bases). The germline CDR1 and CDR2 sequences are MNHNY and SVGAGI (reference sequence). This CDR3 contains 16 residues. V shed 7 bases and J shed 4 bases, with 21 bases lying between them. The CDR3 protein is CASTMDGGARADTQYF. CDR3 coding DNA: TGTGCCAGCACTATGGATGGGGGGGCTCGAGCAGATACGCAGTATTTT.

The chain recombines TRBV7-8 with TRBJ2-7, with 8 positions matching TRBD2. Per the germline V gene, CDR1 is SGHVS and CDR2 is FQNEAQ. This CDR3 region has 15 residues. The V segment lost 1 base and the J segment 1 base; nucleotides outside the gene matches: 3. The CDR3 is CASSLDSGISYEQYF. The CDR3 coding sequence is TGTGCCAGCAGCTTAGATAGCGGGATTTCCTACGAGCAGTACTTC. Complete variable domain (other parts from reference TRBV7-8 and TRBJ2-7): GAGVSQSPRYKVAKRGQDVALRCDPISGHVSLFWYQQALGQGPEFLTYFQNEAQLDKSGLPSDRFFAERPEGSVSTLKIQRTQQEDSAVYLCASSLDSGISYEQYFGPGTRLTVT.

The CDR3 sequence: CASSLIGGLNTDTQYF. CDR3 DNA sequence: TGTGCCAGCAGCTTGATAGGCGGACTTAACACAGATACGCAGTATTTT. The rearrangement links TRBV5-4 to TRBJ2-3, with D perhaps matching TRBD2 (5 bases). CDR3 length: 16 amino acids. Germline V CDR1 and CDR2: SGHNT, YYREEE (reference sequence). The germline V and J ends were trimmed by 1 base and 2 bases, with 14 bases remaining between them.

The chain recombines TRBV27 with TRBJ1-1; D ambiguous. CDR1 is MNHEY and CDR2 is SMNVEV in the germline V gene (reference sequence). Between the trimmed V and J ends, which lost 1 base and 7 bases, there was a span of 13 bases. This CDR3 comprises 14 residues. This CDR3 is CASSLFNGLGEAFF. The CDR3 DNA reads as TGTGCCAGCAGTTTATTCAATGGACTAGGTGAAGCTTTCTTT.

The chain couples TRBV5-4 to TRBJ2-5, with 7 bases fitting TRBD2. The V and J ends lost 3 bases and 4 bases, in that order; junction bases with no gene match: 12. Germline V CDR1 and CDR2: SGHNT, YYREEE (reference sequence). The CDR3 covers 16 residues. The chain's CDR3 is CASSSPGEGRVETQYF. CDR3 bases: TGTGCCAGCAGCTCACCCGGGGAGGGCCGCGTAGAGACCCAGTACTTC. The variable domain in full, with the rest retrieved from reference TRBV5-4 and TRBJ2-5, is ETGVTQSPTHLIKTRGQQVTLRCSSQSGHNTVSWYQQALGQGPQFIFQYYREEENGRGNFPPRFSGLQFPNYSSELNVNALELDDSALYLCASSSPGEGRVETQYFGPGTRLLVL.

This sequence joins TRBV7-9 and TRBJ2-7; D perhaps matches TRBD2 (5 bases). V dropped 2 bases and J dropped 7 bases, with 15 bases sitting between them. Germline loops: CDR1 SEHNR, CDR2 FQNEAQ (reference sequence). The CDR3 length is 14 residues. The CDR3 DNA reads as TGTGCCAGCAGCTTAAGCAGGCGGGCCGCGGAGCAGTACTTC. Its translation is CASSLSRRAAEQYF. The full variable domain, completed using reference TRBV7-9 and TRBJ2-7, is DTGVSQNPRHKITKRGQNVTFRCDPISEHNRLYWYRQTLGQGPEFLTYFQNEAQLEKSRLLSDRFSAERPKGSFSTLEIQRTEQGDSAMYLCASSLSRRAAEQYFGPGTRLTVT.

This rearrangement joins TRBV29-1 to TRBJ1-1; tentative D call: TRBD1 (5 bases). Germline CDR1 reads SQVTM; CDR2 reads ANQGSEA. V lost 4 bases and J 11 bases, leaving 14 bases between the germline ends. This CDR3 comprises 11 residues. The CDR3 DNA reads TGCAGCGTTGTAGTGTGGGGGGAGGCTTTCTTT. It codes for CSVVVWGEAFF. The full variable domain, its missing parts supplied by reference TRBV29-1 and TRBJ1-1, is SAVISQKPSRDICQRGTSLTIQCQVDSQVTMMFWYRQQPGQSLTLIATANQGSEATYESGFVIDKFPISRPNLTFSTLTVSNMSPEDSSIYLCSVVVWGEAFFGQGTRLTVV.

The CDR3 DNA is TGTGCCAGCAGCTTCCTCGGAGGGGCCCGCAATCAGCCCCAGCATTTT. Amino acid sequence: CASSFLGGARNQPQHF. J is TRBJ1-5 and V is TRBV7-8; D possibly corresponds to TRBD1 (5 bases). Germline CDR1 and CDR2: SGHVS and FQNEAQ. V dropped 3 bases and J dropped 2 bases, with 14 bases sitting between them. This CDR3 is built from 16 residues.

This rearrangement joins TRBV10-3 to TRBJ1-3; D uncertain. Germline CDR1 ENHRY, CDR2 SYGVKD. Trimming took 2 bases from V and 8 from J, leaving 10 bases between them. CDR3 length equals 13 residues. The CDR3 bases are TGTGCCATCAGTGAGGCAATCGCGGACACCATATATTTT. This sequence encodes CAISEAIADTIYF.

J is TRBJ2-7 and V is TRBV28; D unclear. The germline V gene has CDR1 MDHEN and CDR2 SYDVKM. V lost 2 bases, J lost 3 bases, and 8 bases lay in between. This CDR3 region has 13 residues. CDR3 nucleotide sequence: TGTGCCAGCAGTTTAACTACAAGCTACGAGCAGTACTTC. Its protein product is CASSLTTSYEQYF. Using reference TRBV28 and TRBJ2-7 for the parts outside the CDR3, the full variable domain is DVKVTQSSRYLVKRTGEKVFLECVQDMDHENMFWYRQDPGLGLRLIYFSYDVKMKEKGDIPEGYSVSREKKERFSLILESASTNQTSMYLCASSLTTSYEQYFGPGTRLTVT.

This chain links TRBV28 with TRBJ2-3; the match to TRBD2 covers 13 bases. Trimming at V came to 7 bases and at J to 2 bases, leaving 18 bases not matched to a gene. Germline V lookup: CDR1 MDHEN, CDR2 SYDVKM. The CDR3 runs 20 residues. The DNA of the CDR3 is TGTGCCAGCACAACTAGACTAGCGGGAGGTCCATCGTCCCCCACAGATACGCAGTATTTT. It encodes CASTTRLAGGPSSPTDTQYF.

The chain recombines TRBV28 with TRBJ1-1; D is uncertain. Germline-derived CDR1 and CDR2 are MDHEN and SYDVKM. The CDR3 is 16 amino acids. Trimming left V 4 bases short and J 1 base short, with 16 bases between. The CDR3 here is CASSSLPIQSNTEAFF. For the CDR3, the DNA is TGTGCCAGCAGTTCGCTCCCTATACAGTCGAACACTGAAGCTTTCTTT.

The table lists this clone with a count of one. V is TRBV19 and J is TRBJ1-1, with TRBD1 identical over 7 bases. V lost 4 bases and J lost 1; bases outside the gene matches: 3. Germline values: CDR1 LNHDA, CDR2 SQIVND (reference sequence). CDR3 length equals 14 residues. Here the CDR3 reads CASSTDRRNTEAFF. The CDR3 DNA reads TGTGCCAGTAGTACGGACAGGAGGAACACTGAAGCTTTCTTT.

The chain is built from TRBV21-1 and TRBJ1-5; the tabulated D call, TRBD1, remains unverified against the DNA. TRBV21-1 is labeled a pseudogene. This CDR3 contains 16 residues. The CDR3 coding sequence is TGTGCCAGCAGGGTTGGACAGGGTTATAGCAATCAGCCCCAGCATTTT. This gives the protein CASRVGQGYSNQPQHF.

The chain carries TRBV28 and TRBJ2-1; 13 nucleotides agree with TRBD2. Looked up from germline, CDR1 is MDHEN and CDR2 is SYDVKM. CDR3 length: 16 residues. J lost 2 bases, V lost 6 bases, and 4 bases had no gene match. The CDR3 loop reads CASRPGLAGPYNEQFF. CDR3 nucleotides: TGTGCCAGCAGGCCGGGACTAGCGGGACCCTACAATGAGCAGTTCTTC.

This chain links TRBV29-1 with TRBJ2-4; 7 nucleotides match TRBD1. The CDR3 consists of 15 residues. Looked up from germline, CDR1 is SQVTM and CDR2 is ANQGSEA. V dropped 4 bases and J dropped 3; count of bases not matched to a gene: 9. The CDR3 reads CSVALRGRDKNIQYF. Written as DNA, the CDR3 is TGCAGCGTTGCCTTGAGGGGGCGTGACAAAAACATTCAGTACTTC.

The chain is built from TRBV18 and TRBJ2-3, with 9 nucleotides matching TRBD1. Unmatched junction bases numbered 7, after V lost 5 bases and J lost 1 base. Germline CDR1 reads KGHSH; CDR2 reads LQKENI. The CDR3 is made up of 16 amino acids. CDR3 region: CASSAYRGLRTDTQYF. CDR3 bases: TGTGCCAGCTCAGCTTACAGGGGGCTCCGCACAGATACGCAGTATTTT.

The chain has TRBV29-1 and TRBJ2-7; TRBD2 matches 7 bases. After removal of 4 bases from V and 5 bases from J, the junction contained 14 bases not matched to a gene. Per the germline V gene, CDR1 is SQVTM and CDR2 is ANQGSEA. The CDR3 covers 15 residues. DNA of the CDR3: TGCAGCGTTGTTTACGTCGCAGGGAGGGCGGACGAGCAGTACTTC. Its protein is CSVVYVAGRADEQYF.

The rearrangement joins TRBV18 to TRBJ2-7; 8 bases are shared with TRBD2. The CDR3 has 17 amino acids. V was pared by 0 bases and J by 4 bases, with 11 bases of the junction left unmatched. The germline V gene encodes CDR1 KGHSH and CDR2 LQKENI. The CDR3 protein is CASSPPSGRASNYEQYF. As DNA, the CDR3 is TGTGCCAGCTCACCACCTTCCGGGAGGGCCTCGAATTACGAGCAGTACTTC.

The V gene is TRBV23-1, the J gene TRBJ1-5, with a possible D match to TRBD1 (5 bases). TRBV23-1 is treated as an ORF (open reading frame) with a function not yet certain. Trimming shortened V by 3 bases and J by 2 bases, and 17 bases separated the two germline ends. The CDR3 has 17 residues. Here the CDR3 reads CASSQGLGRVCNQPQHF. The CDR3 bases are TGCGCCAGCAGTCAGGGTCTTGGCAGGGTTTGCAATCAGCCCCAGCATTTT.

In nucleotides, the CDR3 is TGTGCCAGCAGTCGAGGCTACAATGAGCAGTTCTTC. This codes for CASSRGYNEQFF. The V call is TRBV27, the J call TRBJ2-1, with D hard to call. Germline V lookup: CDR1 MNHEY, CDR2 SMNVEV (reference sequence). With 5 bases removed from V and 3 bases from J, the gap between germline ends came to 5 bases. This CDR3 region has 12 residues.

The chain employs TRBV29-1 and TRBJ2-7; the D gene is possibly TRBD1 (6 bases). The CDR3 length is 13 residues. In germline, CDR1 is SQVTM, CDR2 ANQGSEA. V was trimmed by 6 bases and J by 0 bases, leaving 12 bases between them. Here the CDR3 reads CSVRTVNSYEQYF. The CDR3 DNA follows: TGCAGCGTACGGACAGTTAACTCCTACGAGCAGTACTTC.

V gene TRBV18 combines with J gene TRBJ2-3; the match to TRBD2 covers 7 bases. The CDR3 contains 12 residues. CDR1 and CDR2 from the germline V gene are KGHSH and LQKENI. J was trimmed by 9 bases and V by 3 bases; bases with no gene match: 3. CDR3 sequence reads: CASSPSGNTQYF. The CDR3 DNA reads as TGTGCCAGCTCACCCAGCGGGAACACGCAGTATTTT. Variable domain in full (rest from reference TRBV18 and TRBJ2-3): NAGVMQNPRHLVRRRGQEARLRCSPMKGHSHVYWYRQLPEEGLKFMVYLQKENIIDESGMPKERFSAEFPKEGPSILRIQQVVRGDSAAYFCASSPSGNTQYFGPGTRLTVL.

This clone was seen a few times. This chain connects TRBV4-1 to TRBJ1-1; the D gene is possibly TRBD1 (6 bases). The CDR3 runs 13 residues. Germline CDR1 reads MGHRA; CDR2 reads YSYEKL. With 4 bases removed from V and 4 bases from J, the gap between germline ends came to 10 bases. Here the CDR3 reads CASSRGQSTEAFF. In nucleotides, the CDR3 is TGCGCCAGCAGCCGCGGACAGAGCACTGAAGCTTTCTTT.